The sequence of this T cell receptor (beta chain) was determined in a study of shared clonotypes between healthy human individuals. Only in-frame clones appear in the TCRdb table, and some are missing; sequencing was by immunoSEQ multiplex PCR. The data show about 1.4 million clones, 96% seen once. V shed 5 bases and J shed 4 bases, with 5 bases lying between them. This CDR3 is built from 12 residues. Germline CDR1 reads LNHDA; CDR2 reads SQIVND (reference sequence). This sequence joins TRBV19 and TRBJ2-2; D is ambiguous. The receptor's source is a man in his thirties or forties in good health. The specimen was naive CD4+ T cells sorted from blood. The subset was: CD45RA+ positively selected. The CDR3 protein is CASSWATGELFF. Written as DNA, the CDR3 is TGTGCCAGTAGTTGGGCCACCGGGGAGCTGTTTTTT.